This is a list of T cell receptor beta chains from one sample in a study of blood T cells in healthy people across ages. MiXCR was run by TCRdb on the 5' RACE reads, yielding one entry per CDR3 protein. This table has about 1.6 million distinct CDR3 sequences, 30% to 35% appearing once. Sequenced input: blood. These receptors all stem from a woman aged 25 to 39 in good health. Each CDR3 is given with its conserved first and last residue. A D gene is named only where the DNA matches it firmly. Clone sizes are given selectively: once, few, many, or a class where the clone is expanded.

size: -
D: -
J: TRBJ2-7
V: TRBV3-1
CDR3: CASSPYGNSYEQYF
DNA: TGTGCCAGCAGCCCCTACGGGAACTCCTACGAGCAGTACTTC

size: -
D: -
J: TRBJ2-5
V: TRBV15
CDR3: CATSIPLEGYQGTQYF
DNA: TGTGCCACCAGCATTCCCCTCGAGGGTTACCAAGGGACCCAGTACTTC

size: -
D: -
J: TRBJ2-1
V: TRBV20-1
CDR3: CSVRGPNEQFF
DNA: TGCAGTGTACGGGGTCCAAATGAGCAGTTCTTC

size: few
D: TRBD2
J: TRBJ2-7
V: TRBV20-1
CDR3: CSGRLAGTYEQYF
DNA: TGCAGTGGGCGACTAGCGGGGACCTACGAGCAGTACTTC

size: -
D: -
J: TRBJ1-3
V: TRBV5-5
CDR3: CASSFGNRGQTGNTIYF
DNA: TGTGCCAGCAGCTTTGGGAATCGTGGACAGACTGGAAACACCATATATTTT

size: few
D: -
J: TRBJ2-6
V: TRBV3-1
CDR3: CASSQVGRASGANVLTF
DNA: TGTGCCAGCAGCCAAGTGGGACGGGCCTCTGGGGCCAACGTCCTGACTTTC

size: few
D: -
J: TRBJ1-5
V: TRBV4-1
CDR3: CASSQEGRAPGQPQHF
DNA: TGCGCCAGCAGCCAAGAAGGGAGGGCCCCGGGTCAGCCCCAGCATTTT

size: -
D: -
J: TRBJ2-6
V: TRBV7-9
CDR3: CASSLAVARTGANVLTF
DNA: TGTGCCAGCAGCTTAGCGGTTGCCAGGACTGGGGCCAACGTCCTGACTTTC

size: -
D: -
J: TRBJ1-5
V: TRBV2
CDR3: CASSELDVLGQPQHF
DNA: TGTGCCAGCAGTGAACTAGATGTCCTCGGTCAGCCCCAGCATTTT

size: -
D: -
J: TRBJ2-5
V: TRBV5-1
CDR3: CASSPIRQETQYF
DNA: TGCGCCAGCAGCCCGATACGCCAAGAGACCCAGTACTTC

size: -
D: TRBD1
J: TRBJ1-2
V: TRBV9
CDR3: CASSDETGLSGYTF
DNA: TGTGCCAGCAGCGATGAGACAGGGTTGAGTGGCTACACCTTC

size: -
D: TRBD1
J: TRBJ1-1
V: TRBV20-1
CDR3: CSAVPGQGDFEAFF
DNA: TGCAGTGCTGTACCGGGACAGGGGGATTTTGAAGCTTTCTTT

size: -
D: -
J: TRBJ2-1
V: TRBV4-2
CDR3: CASSQGGFNYNEQFF
DNA: TGTGCCAGCAGCCAAGGCGGGTTCAACTACAATGAGCAGTTCTTC

size: -
D: TRBD1
J: TRBJ1-5
V: TRBV27
CDR3: CASSSGQVGGQPQHF
DNA: TGTGCCAGCAGTTCGGGACAGGTGGGAGGTCAGCCCCAGCATTTT

size: few
D: -
J: TRBJ1-2
V: TRBV27
CDR3: CASSFGAGSYGYTF
DNA: TGTGCCAGCAGTTTCGGGGCTGGTTCCTATGGCTACACCTTC

size: few
D: TRBD2
J: TRBJ2-1
V: TRBV7-2
CDR3: CASILAGGREQFF
DNA: TGTGCCAGCATACTAGCGGGGGGACGGGAGCAGTTCTTC

size: -
D: TRBD2
J: TRBJ2-5
V: TRBV5-5
CDR3: CASSLGASGSSETQYF
DNA: TGTGCCAGCAGCTTGGGGGCTAGCGGGAGCAGCGAGACCCAGTACTTC

size: few
D: TRBD2
J: TRBJ2-3
V: TRBV2
CDR3: CASKGTSGGSTDTQYF
DNA: TGTGCCAGCAAAGGGACTAGCGGGGGGAGCACAGATACGCAGTATTTT

size: -
D: -
J: TRBJ1-2
V: TRBV30
CDR3: CAWAAPGNPYGYTF
DNA: TGTGCCTGGGCCGCCCCCGGGAACCCCTATGGCTACACCTTC

size: few
D: -
J: TRBJ2-7
V: TRBV20-1
CDR3: CSAEKGTHYEQYF
DNA: TGCAGTGCTGAGAAAGGGACGCACTACGAGCAGTACTTC

size: many
D: -
J: TRBJ2-7
V: TRBV27
CDR3: CASSSLTGDEQYF
DNA: TGTGCCAGCAGTTCATTGACAGGAGACGAGCAGTACTTC

size: few
D: -
J: TRBJ2-7
V: TRBV30
CDR3: CAWSVLRHEQYF
DNA: TGTGCCTGGAGTGTCCTCCGCCACGAGCAGTACTTC

size: -
D: -
J: TRBJ1-1
V: TRBV10-3
CDR3: CVISVATGNTEAFF
DNA: TGTGTCATCAGTGTAGCCACAGGGAACACTGAAGCTTTCTTT

size: -
D: -
J: TRBJ2-1
V: TRBV13
CDR3: CASSVTGPNEQFF
DNA: TGTGCCAGCAGCGTTACAGGGCCCAATGAGCAGTTCTTC

size: -
D: -
J: TRBJ2-6
V: TRBV5-4
CDR3: CASSADNSGANVLTF
DNA: TGTGCCAGCAGCGCGGACAATTCTGGGGCCAACGTCCTGACTTTC

size: -
D: -
J: TRBJ1-1
V: TRBV30
CDR3: CAWSVQPGTEAFF
DNA: TGTGCCTGGAGTGTACAGCCAGGTACTGAAGCTTTCTTT

size: few
D: TRBD2
J: TRBJ2-1
V: TRBV7-3
CDR3: CASSSPSGRYNEQFF
DNA: TGTGCCAGCAGCTCACCTAGCGGCCGTTACAATGAGCAGTTCTTC

size: -
D: -
J: TRBJ2-3
V: TRBV9
CDR3: CASSGERGTDTQYF
DNA: TGTGCCAGCTCTGGCGAGCGAGGGACAGATACGCAGTATTTT

size: -
D: -
J: TRBJ2-6
V: TRBV20-1
CDR3: CSVGRAGANVLTF
DNA: TGCAGTGTCGGGCGGGCTGGGGCCAACGTCCTGACTTTC

size: -
D: -
J: TRBJ2-1
V: TRBV28
CDR3: CASRSHGAGNEQFF
DNA: TGTGCCAGCAGATCCCATGGGGCTGGCAATGAGCAGTTCTTC

size: few
D: TRBD2
J: TRBJ2-5
V: TRBV5-1
CDR3: CASSHRTSGGETQYF
DNA: TGCGCCAGCAGCCACCGGACTAGCGGGGGGGAGACCCAGTACTTC

size: -
D: -
J: TRBJ1-1
V: TRBV15
CDR3: CAASRPPQRNTEAFF
DNA: TGTGCCGCCAGCCGGCCACCACAGCGGAACACTGAAGCTTTCTTT

size: -
D: -
J: TRBJ2-5
V: TRBV20-1
CDR3: CSASRGTGETQYF
DNA: TGCAGTGCTAGCAGGGGCACAGGGGAGACCCAGTACTTC

size: few
D: -
J: TRBJ1-1
V: TRBV9
CDR3: CASSPRLDRNTEAFF
DNA: TGTGCCAGCAGCCCCCGCTTGGACAGGAACACTGAAGCTTTCTTT

size: -
D: TRBD2
J: TRBJ2-3
V: TRBV20-1
CDR3: CSASGGDTHYF
DNA: TGCAGTGCTAGCGGGGGGGATACGCACTATTTT

size: -
D: -
J: TRBJ2-3
V: TRBV7-9
CDR3: CASSLTLTSAGTDTQYF
DNA: TGTGCCAGCAGCTTAACCCTTACTAGTGCGGGCACAGATACGCAGTATTTT

size: few
D: -
J: TRBJ1-2
V: TRBV20-1
CDR3: CSAQGGYGYTF
DNA: TGCAGTGCCCAGGGAGGGTATGGCTACACCTTC

size: few
D: -
J: TRBJ2-7
V: TRBV5-1
CDR3: CASSLGGVGVYEQYF
DNA: TGCGCCAGCAGCTTGGGCGGTGTTGGGGTCTACGAGCAGTACTTC

size: -
D: -
J: TRBJ2-1
V: TRBV4-1
CDR3: CASSEEFLLGNEQFF
DNA: TGCGCCAGCAGCGAGGAGTTCCTCCTGGGCAATGAGCAGTTCTTC

size: -
D: -
J: TRBJ2-7
V: TRBV3-1
CDR3: CASSQEDKQYF
DNA: TGTGCCAGCAGCCAAGAAGATAAGCAGTACTTC

size: -
D: -
J: TRBJ1-1
V: TRBV30
CDR3: CAWTGVGEAFF
DNA: TGTGCCTGGACAGGGGTAGGTGAAGCTTTCTTT

size: -
D: -
J: TRBJ1-2
V: TRBV7-2
CDR3: CASSLNPRVYGYTF
DNA: TGTGCCAGCAGCTTAAATCCGAGGGTCTATGGCTACACCTTC

size: many
D: -
J: TRBJ2-1
V: TRBV5-1
CDR3: CASSAGSYNEQFF
DNA: TGTGCCAGCAGTGCCGGGAGCTACAATGAGCAGTTCTTC

size: many
D: -
J: TRBJ2-7
V: TRBV20-1
CDR3: CSAKRQVLDEQYF
DNA: TGCAGTGCTAAGAGACAGGTCTTGGACGAGCAGTACTTC

size: -
D: -
J: TRBJ2-3
V: TRBV20-1
CDR3: CSARDDIGHATDTQYF
DNA: TGCAGTGCTAGAGACGATATAGGACACGCCACAGATACGCAGTATTTT

size: -
D: -
J: TRBJ2-7
V: TRBV28
CDR3: CASSSPSDSPRYEQYF
DNA: TGTGCCAGCAGTTCCCCCTCCGACAGTCCTAGGTACGAGCAGTACTTC

size: few
D: TRBD2
J: TRBJ2-1
V: TRBV6-1
CDR3: CASKRTSSNEQFF
DNA: TGTGCCAGCAAGAGGACTAGCTCAAATGAGCAGTTCTTC

size: few
D: -
J: TRBJ1-1
V: TRBV27
CDR3: CASSTIRDGRMNTEAFF
DNA: TGTGCCAGCAGTACCATCCGGGACGGGCGTATGAACACTGAAGCTTTCTTT

size: -
D: -
J: TRBJ2-1
V: TRBV20-1
CDR3: CSARPLEGGSYNEQFF
DNA: TGCAGTGCTAGGCCCCTGGAGGGGGGCTCCTACAATGAGCAGTTCTTC

size: -
D: -
J: TRBJ2-3
V: TRBV9
CDR3: CASSVDGGPTDTQYF
DNA: TGTGCCAGCAGCGTAGACGGGGGCCCCACAGATACGCAGTATTTT

size: few
D: TRBD1
J: TRBJ1-2
V: TRBV19
CDR3: CASTPGQDPANYGYTF
DNA: TGTGCCAGTACTCCCGGACAGGACCCCGCTAACTATGGCTACACCTTC

size: -
D: TRBD1
J: TRBJ2-6
V: TRBV7-8
CDR3: CASSLAPGQSSGANVLTF
DNA: TGTGCCAGCAGCTTAGCGCCGGGACAGAGCTCTGGGGCCAACGTCCTGACTTTC

size: many
D: -
J: TRBJ2-5
V: TRBV29-1
CDR3: CSDLQGETQYF
DNA: TGCAGCGACCTTCAGGGTGAGACCCAGTACTTC

size: few
D: -
J: TRBJ1-1
V: TRBV27
CDR3: CASSLGRGWTEAFF
DNA: TGTGCCAGCAGTTTAGGCAGGGGATGGACTGAAGCTTTCTTT

size: -
D: TRBD1
J: TRBJ2-7
V: TRBV9
CDR3: CASSPRGLAAYEQYF
DNA: TGTGCCAGCAGCCCAAGGGGGCTAGCAGCCTACGAGCAGTACTTC

size: -
D: -
J: TRBJ2-7
V: TRBV7-3
CDR3: CASGRRLDDYEQYF
DNA: TGTGCCAGCGGCCGCCGACTAGACGACTACGAGCAGTACTTC

size: few
D: TRBD1
J: TRBJ1-4
V: TRBV3-1
CDR3: CASSPYRGPNEKLFF
DNA: TGTGCCAGCAGCCCCTACAGGGGGCCTAATGAAAAACTGTTTTTT

size: few
D: -
J: TRBJ2-3
V: TRBV5-1
CDR3: CASSSGPMNTDTQYF
DNA: TGCGCCAGCAGCTCTGGACCGATGAACACAGATACGCAGTATTTT

size: -
D: -
J: TRBJ2-5
V: TRBV10-2
CDR3: CASRDSRRETQYF
DNA: TGCGCCAGCCGGGACTCACGTCGGGAGACCCAGTACTTC

size: -
D: -
J: TRBJ1-1
V: TRBV15
CDR3: CATKWTREETEAFF
DNA: TGTGCCACCAAATGGACAAGGGAGGAAACTGAAGCTTTCTTT